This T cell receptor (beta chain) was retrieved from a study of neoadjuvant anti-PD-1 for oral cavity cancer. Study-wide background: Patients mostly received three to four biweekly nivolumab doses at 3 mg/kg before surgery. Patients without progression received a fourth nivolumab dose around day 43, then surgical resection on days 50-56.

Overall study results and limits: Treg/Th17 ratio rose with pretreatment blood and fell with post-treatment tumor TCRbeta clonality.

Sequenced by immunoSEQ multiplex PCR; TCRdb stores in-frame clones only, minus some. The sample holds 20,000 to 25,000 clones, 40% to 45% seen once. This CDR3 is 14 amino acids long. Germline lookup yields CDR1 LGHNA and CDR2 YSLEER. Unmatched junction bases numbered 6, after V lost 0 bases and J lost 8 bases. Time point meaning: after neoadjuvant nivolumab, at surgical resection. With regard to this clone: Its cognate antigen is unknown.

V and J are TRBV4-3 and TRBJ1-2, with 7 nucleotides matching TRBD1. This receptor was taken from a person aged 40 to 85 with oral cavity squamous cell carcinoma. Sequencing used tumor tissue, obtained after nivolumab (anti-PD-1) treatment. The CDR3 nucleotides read TGCGCCAGCAGCCAAGAAAACAGGGGCCGCGGCTACACCTTC. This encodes CASSQENRGRGYTF.